The clone carrying this TCR beta chain was observed a handful of times. This record comes from a study of response to subunit inactivated influenza vaccine. TCRdb passed the RT-PCR reads through MiXCR, listing each CDR3 protein once. The sample lists hundreds of thousands of distinct CDR3 sequences; less than 15% were seen once. The germline CDR1 and CDR2 sequences are DFQATT and SNEGSKA (reference sequence). This CDR3 is built from 13 residues. V gave up 6 bases and J gave up 5 bases, with 16 bases separating them. The V call is TRBV20-1, the J call TRBJ2-5; unclear D gene. This material consisted of PBMCs from blood, taken less than 15 days before vaccination. The TCR sequence derives from a man in his forties or fifties who received an inactivated influenza vaccine. As DNA, the CDR3 is TGCAGTGCGACGGAAGGGTTCGAGGAGACCCAGTACTTC. This codes for CSATEGFEETQYF.